These 10 T cell receptor beta chains share one sample of origin, sequenced in a study of OX40 agonist ivuxolimab in advanced cancers. The library was generated by the immunoSEQ multiplex PCR assay. Not all clones reach the TCRdb copy of this immuneACCESS table, which keeps in-frame sequences only. Checked studies attribute under half of the gap to unresolved V genes and leave the rest unexplained. This sample gives fewer than 45,000 clones in total; more than 75% of them show up just once. The top ten clones comprise approximately 15% of the sample. Here the sequenced sample was CD4+ or CD8+ T cells sorted from blood, taken in a trial of the OX40 agonist ivuxolimab. The origin of the receptors is an adult with an advanced solid tumor such as melanoma, head and neck, liver or kidney cancer.

The genes are TRBV7-8 and TRBJ1-5, with a tentative D call TRBD1 (6 bases). Trimming shortened V by 5 bases and J by 5 bases, and 13 bases separated the two germline ends. The CDR3 runs 14 residues. Looked up from germline, CDR1 is SGHVS and CDR2 is FQNEAQ. The CDR3 nucleotides read TGTGCCAGCAGCCCCGGGACACCCGATCAGCCCCAGCATTTT. Protein: CASSPGTPDQPQHF.

V and J are TRBV5-6 and TRBJ2-2; 10 nucleotides line up with TRBD2. Germline V CDR1 and CDR2: SGHDT, YYEEEE. With 4 bases clipped from V and 11 bases from J, the junction kept 17 bases outside the gene matches. The CDR3 is 17 residues long. CDR3 sequence: CASSGTERGGHPLELFF. The CDR3, as DNA: TGTGCCAGCAGCGGAACTGAGCGGGGGGGACACCCGTTAGAGCTGTTTTTT. The full variable domain, completed using reference TRBV5-6 and TRBJ2-2, is DAGVTQSPTHLIKTRGQQVTLRCSPKSGHDTVSWYQQALGQGPQFIFQYYEEEERQRGNFPDRFSGHQFPNYSSELNVNALLLGDSALYLCASSGTERGGHPLELFFGEGSRLTVL.

The rearrangement links TRBV21-1 to TRBJ2-1; the tabulated D call, TRBD2, remains unverified against the DNA. TRBV21-1 constitutes a pseudogene. There are 17 residues in the CDR3. CDR3: CASSKGASGSPCYEQFF. CDR3 DNA: TGTGCCAGCAGCAAAGGGGCTAGCGGGAGCCCCTGCTATGAGCAGTTCTTC.

Relative to its sample, this clone is medium-sized (0.01 to 0.1%). J is TRBJ1-6 and V is TRBV27; D gene uncertain. The CDR3 runs to 14 residues. The V and J ends lost 3 bases and 7 bases respectively, with 10 bases between them. Germline V gene data show CDR1 as MNHEY and CDR2 as SMNVEV (reference sequence). CDR3 sequence: CASSFLGGNSPLHF. In DNA form, the CDR3 reads TGTGCCAGCAGTTTTTTGGGAGGGAATTCACCCCTCCACTTT.

CDR3 protein: CASSGDRGYEQYF. For the CDR3, the DNA is TGTGCCAGCAGTGGGGACAGGGGCTACGAGCAGTACTTC. The genes are TRBV7-9 and TRBJ2-7, with 10 bases that match TRBD1. The trim removed 6 bases at V and 3 bases at J, leaving 2 bases unmatched. CDR3 size: 13 residues. From germline, CDR1 is SEHNR and CDR2 FQNEAQ (reference sequence).

The chain links TRBV30 to TRBJ2-1, with D unclear. The CDR3 consists of 13 residues. Germline V gives CDR1 GTSNPN, CDR2 SVGIG (reference sequence). Trimming left V 0 bases short and J 7 bases short, with 10 bases between. This CDR3 is CAWSVQRMNEQFF. The CDR3 DNA sequence: TGTGCCTGGAGTGTACAGCGAATGAATGAGCAGTTCTTC.

Written as DNA, the CDR3 is TGTGCCTCCCATCCCTTGGGGGCAGGGAGCGCCGAGCAGTACTTC. Its protein is CASHPLGAGSAEQYF. The rearrangement joins TRBV27 to TRBJ2-7; TRBD1 might be the D (6 bases). Germline assignment: CDR1 MNHEY and CDR2 SMNVEV (reference sequence). Trimming removed 11 bases at V and 6 bases at J, with 26 bases between. The CDR3 runs 15 residues.

CDR3 sequence (DNA): TGTGCCAGCAGCGCCTCTGGGGCCAACGTCCTGACTTTC. The encoded protein is CASSASGANVLTF. The chain has TRBV9 and TRBJ2-6; D is uncertain. V was pared by 3 bases and J by 0 bases, with 1 base between. Germline CDR1 is SGDLS and CDR2 is YYNGEE. CDR3 length: 13 residues.

This clone occurred once. V usage is TRBV12-2 and J usage is TRBJ2-2; the table gives TRBD2 as D, unverified against the DNA. TRBV12-2 is a known pseudogene. The CDR3 contains 19 residues. Here the CDR3 reads CASRRGLAGVYSSPGELFF. The CDR3 DNA sequence: TGTGCAAGTCGCCGGGGACTAGCGGGAGTGTACTCCTCCCCCGGGGAGCTGTTTTTT.

The genes are TRBV6-6 and TRBJ1-5, with D unclear. Deletions cut 2 bases from V and 0 bases from J, with 11 bases between. Germline V lookup: CDR1 MNHNY, CDR2 SVGAGI (reference sequence). The CDR3 runs to 16 residues. The DNA of the CDR3 is TGTGCCAGCAGTTACACTCGAGGTCCTAGCAATCAGCCCCAGCATTTT. This encodes CASSYTRGPSNQPQHF.